Following are 7 T cell receptor beta chains from one sample sequenced in a study of T cell repertoires in cytomegalovirus infection. TCRdb reprocessed the reads via MiXCR and lists one record per CDR3 protein. The sample holds some 680,000 distinct CDR3 sequences, roughly a third seen once. Specimen: PBMCs. The receptors originated from a human donor in good health (CMV status not recorded). Some clones in this sample may be carry-over from other donors' samples.

J is TRBJ1-3 and V is TRBV15; D is unclear. The CDR3 runs to 14 residues. Trimming stripped 5 bases from V and 7 bases from J, with 15 bases between. CDR1 and CDR2 from the germline V gene are LNHNV and YYDKDF (reference sequence). The CDR3 here is CATSARLESNTIYF. Here the CDR3 DNA reads TGTGCCACCAGCGCCCGGTTAGAGTCGAACACCATATATTTT.

In this sample, this clonotype turned up a few times. The CDR3 sequence is CSGYNNEQFF. The CDR3 bases are TGCAGTGGCTATAACAATGAGCAGTTCTTC. The chain has TRBV20-1 and TRBJ2-1; unclear D gene. The germline CDR1 and CDR2 sequences are DFQATT and SNEGSKA (reference sequence). The CDR3 covers 10 residues. V was trimmed by 7 bases and J by 5 bases, leaving 6 bases between them.

This clonotype occurred a few times. The chain carries TRBV15 and TRBJ2-2, with D possibly matching TRBD1 (5 bases). Trimming took 2 bases from V and 4 from J, leaving 8 bases between them. The CDR3 has 14 residues. Germline V lookup: CDR1 LNHNV, CDR2 YYDKDF (reference sequence). The chain's CDR3 is CATSRQGSTGELFF. Written as DNA, the CDR3 is TGTGCCACCAGCAGACAGGGCAGCACCGGGGAGCTGTTTTTT.

The table lists this clonotype with many counts. The chain joins TRBV7-2 to TRBJ2-1, with 8 nucleotides matching TRBD2. CDR3 length equals 14 residues. Trimming took 5 bases from V and 7 from J; bases not matched to a gene: 7. CDR1 is SGHTA and CDR2 is FQGNSA in the germline V gene. CDR3 loop: CASSALLAANEQFF. CDR3 DNA sequence: TGTGCCAGCAGCGCCTTACTAGCGGCGAATGAGCAGTTCTTC.

The V call is TRBV5-6, the J call TRBJ1-2; D gene unclear. This CDR3 has 14 residues. The V end was cut by 2 bases, the J end by 8 bases, with 16 bases between. Germline-derived CDR1 and CDR2 are SGHDT and YYEEEE. The CDR3 bases are TGTGCCAGCAGCTTAATAATCCAACCTGGGGGCTACACCTTC. Amino acid sequence: CASSLIIQPGGYTF.

Ten or more counts support this clonotype. The gene calls are TRBV12-5 and TRBJ2-1; a weak D match, TRBD1 (7 bases). The CDR3 length is 14 residues. V shed 7 bases and J shed 4 bases, with 14 bases lying between them. CDR1 and CDR2 from the germline V gene are LGHNT and FRNRAP. The CDR3 sequence is CASVRDSGYNEQFF. CDR3 in DNA: TGTGCTAGTGTACGGGACAGCGGGTACAATGAGCAGTTCTTC.

V usage is TRBV7-6 and J usage is TRBJ2-7, with 8 bases aligning to TRBD1. CDR1 and CDR2 (germline): SGHVS, FNYEAQ. With V trimmed by 1 base and J by 2 bases, 10 bases remained unmatched. This CDR3 region has 17 residues. In DNA, the CDR3 is TGTGCCAGCAGCTTAGGAGGTGCGGGACAGGCACCCTACGAGCAGTACTTC. Its translation is CASSLGGAGQAPYEQYF. The full variable domain, in which reference TRBV7-6 and TRBJ2-7 provide the parts outside the CDR3, is GAGVSQSPRYKVTKRGQDVALRCDPISGHVSLYWYRQALGQGPEFLTYFNYEAQQDKSGLPNDRFSAERPEGSISTLTIQRTEQRDSAMYRCASSLGGAGQAPYEQYFGPGTRLTVT.